This T cell receptor (beta chain) was documented in a study of cytomegalovirus exposure and HLA in healthy donors (dated by TCRdb to between 2016 and 2019). Regarding the study in general: In an earlier analysis of some 550 of the donors, about 270 Gb of sequence data and 100 million or so unique TCR beta sequences from about 179 million T cells were reported. Roughly 300 gigabases of sequencing data and roughly 80 million unique TCR sequences made up an early release that covered 500 to 650 HLA-typed donors. Of the roughly 400 genotyped donors, over 70% fell in the genetic ancestry cluster associated with self-reported Caucasian donors. The study aimed to test whether cataloging public T cell receptors could reveal signatures of past pathogen exposure. The study profiled the T cell repertoires of 550 to 700 subjects by immunosequencing and related them to cytomegalovirus serostatus. Along with the approximately 620-subject first cohort, a separate validation cohort of roughly 110 different subjects was used. The study combined high-throughput TCR immunosequencing, statistical association of individual TCRs with disease status, and machine learning to predict cytomegalovirus infection status. A later analysis re-examined previously published TCR beta repertoires from just over 650 donors and added high-resolution HLA genotyping to investigate patterns of TCR occurrence. Rather than drawing on any new phenotypic data, the later analysis identified candidate immune exposures from TCR beta sequences and the way those sequences occurred across donors. An earlier analysis of around 580 of the donors used high-throughput TCR beta sequencing to judge whether each TCR beta V gene segment behaved as functional or pseudogenic. Donor age, sex, ethnicity and CMV serostatus were compiled alongside the repertoire data. In a later genetic analysis, genome-wide SNP genotypes for about three fifths of the roughly 670 donors were used, and that subset was treated as a discovery cohort. Every discovery cohort repertoire had been produced on one sequencing platform. Class I and class II HLA loci were covered by the typing at four-digit resolution. The number of typed donors differed by locus: about 620-630 for A, B, C, DRB1 and DQB1; approximately 520 for DQA1; approximately 610 for DPA1; and roughly 490 for DPB1. Roughly five DR-DQ haplotypes were handled as single units for association and clustering because linkage in the cohort was strong. Among around 400 genotyped donors of the cohort, an average of roughly 240,000 unique TCR beta nucleotide sequences were sequenced per donor, roughly 18% of them non-productive. General conclusions and limits of the study: Some IMGT-functional V segments, including TRBV6-2 and TRBV6-3, could not be told apart with the 87-base-pair reads, so those segments were excluded. A later analysis reported that several top co-occurrence clusters appeared linked to parvovirus B19, influenza, CMV and Epstein-Barr virus. In a later analysis, HLA-associated TCR beta chains showed more clonal expansion and lower generation probabilities than non-associated chains that were equally common. Linkage disequilibrium might explain the correlated functional status among segregating V segments, but an unknown experimental factor could not be ruled out. When HLA alleles, especially DR and DQ, strongly co-occurred, TCR associations were difficult to assign to individual alleles. The classifier was reported to diagnose cytomegalovirus status with high specificity and sensitivity in both the original and validation cohorts. Immune exposure information for the cohort was limited to CMV serostatus. Broadly in line with IMGT annotations, most TCR beta V segments showed up in productive rearrangements about 87% or about 30% of the time in an earlier analysis of a few hundred of the donors. V-gene and J-gene trimming of TCR beta chains was associated with a missense DCLRE1C variant in a later genetic analysis, and the association was replicated in an independent cohort. In a later genetic analysis, fewer N-insertions in productive TCRs were reported among donors in an Asian-associated ancestry cluster than the 666-donor mean. The presence/absence analyses assumed that sequencing depth was roughly uniform across donors, and that assumption may not be true. A later analysis associated roughly 17,000 TCR beta sequences with specific HLA alleles at a false discovery rate of 0.05. In a later analysis, the rate of TCR association differed among HLA loci, with DRB1 alleles having the most associated TCRs and HLA-C alleles having the fewest. A cluster of highly shared sequence variants was judged likely to be a technical artifact of the sequencing pipeline. Most TCR sequences were seen in very few donors, while some public TCRs were found in many individuals. A further reported finding was that TCR beta sequences accurately predicted the HLA-A and HLA-B alleles for most subjects in the first cohort. The study gave a list of 150 to 200 TCR beta chains associated with cytomegalovirus. Only TCR beta chains were sequenced in this cohort, and the absence of alpha or paired-chain data limited detectable features. Over 15 rarely observed V segments, including chromosome 9 orphons, were excluded from the earlier analysis of several hundred of the donors because counts were too low. Because HLA typing was missing for some donors at each locus, association tests included only the typed subset. It was suggested by the authors that the approach could potentially be generalized to other disease states and immunological phenotypes. A few of the identified cytomegalovirus-associated TCR beta chains were confirmed in vitro to be specific for cytomegalovirus antigens. In a later analysis, most CMV-associated TCR beta chains were found to appear HLA-restricted, with HLA associations seemingly driven largely by CMV exposure.

According to the germline V gene, CDR1 reads SGHRS and CDR2 reads YFSETQ. From the cysteine up to the phenylalanine, the CDR3 has a length of 15 residues. Only the CDR3 region is kept as DNA, spanning 45 bases read in frame from base 1. Here V drops 2 bases and J drops 3 bases, and the junction holds 3 bases not matched to any gene. Worth noting for this clone: Its antigen is not yet known. No base qualities exist here, and no much larger clone lies one base off it.

Preparation of the library involved the immunoSEQ multiplex PCR assay. For the multiplex PCR, a mixture combining 60 forward primers for TCR Vbeta segments and 13 reverse primers for TCR Jbeta segments was used. The CDR3 region of rearranged TCR beta genes was amplified from genomic DNA by a multiplex PCR assay. The amplified TCR beta libraries were sequenced on the Illumina HiSeq System as 87-base-pair reads. The published analysis was carried out like this. In a later analysis, 77 million or so unique TCR beta chains were counted across the 500 to 850 repertoires, and approximately 11 million of these chains were shared by at least two donors. A nearest-neighbor algorithm error-corrected the raw reads and collapsed the reads into unique sequences, merging closely related sequences to remove PCR and sequencing errors. V, D and J gene segments were assigned by aligning CDR3 sequences to IMGT reference sequences. For a sequence to be retained, a match of at least six nucleotides was required to both a V gene segment and a J gene segment. Rearrangements were called productive when the CDR3 lacked stop codons and stayed in frame with V and J; all others were non-productive. Following IMGT convention, CDR3 was defined as the stretch from the second conserved V-encoded cysteine to the conserved J-encoded phenylalanine. Sequences without an unambiguous match to a single V gene segment were excluded from the earlier analysis of 450 to 750 of the donors. An earlier analysis of approximately 590 of the donors called V segments functional above 56.7% productive rearrangements and segregating when the between-donor standard deviation exceeded 5%. To diagnose cytomegalovirus status from the catalog of TCR beta chain sequences, a statistical classification framework was built. V and J gene assignment, in a later analysis, came from comparing TCR nucleotide sequences with IMGT/GENE-DB human TR gene sequences. In a later analysis, CDR3 sequences and most-parsimonious VDJ recombination scenarios were assigned using the TCRdist pipeline. In a later analysis, each TCR beta chain was defined by its CDR3 amino acid sequence together with its V-gene family, and reads without a unique V-gene family were excluded. In a later analysis, approximately 640 highly shared, low-generation-probability nucleotide sequences were removed to address suspected cross-contamination and a sequencing artifact. For each public chain, a later analysis derived a clonal expansion index from normalized ranks of inferred template counts within each repertoire. In a later analysis, generation probabilities were computed using a VDJ recombination model fitted to out-of-frame rearrangements, and the results were checked against IGoR. Hypergeometric tests were used in a later analysis to score TCR-TCR, TCR-HLA and TCR-CMV co-occurrence, with a repertoire-size bias correction applied to the TCR pairs. To estimate false discovery rates, a later analysis permuted the HLA or CMV assignments 20 times. In a later analysis, co-occurring TCRs were grouped with DBSCAN, and TCRdist sequence similarity was added when clustering was performed within HLA-allele-positive subsets. For co-occurrence clustering, repertoires with fewer than 30,000 or more than 120,000 public chains were excluded, along with about five repertoires with anomalous nucleotide sharing. The table was pulled from immuneACCESS by TCRdb, which kept in-frame rearrangements only. Such tables lose some clones; where checked, under half of the loss comes from unresolved V genes, and the rest has no known cause. That table gives V, J and clone size, and the DNA gave D and trimming. This sample has some 110,000 clones in its table, and 60% to 80% of those were observed once. Together, the top ten hold roughly 0.79% of the sample.

The cohort was made up of approximately 670 healthy bone marrow donors. All cohort members were sampled while nominally healthy, although unrecorded immune exposures were likely present. The donor tested CMV seronegative, placing the donor among the 350 or so seronegative members of the cohort. Each donor provided a peripheral blood sample, and peripheral blood mononuclear cells were used for TCR beta sequencing. The Qiagen DNeasy Blood Extraction Kit was used to extract genomic DNA from the blood cell samples. The source material was PBMCs. The receptor was derived from a boy younger than 18 in good health and CMV-seronegative. The rearranged segments are TRBV5-1 and TRBJ2-3; TRBD2 matches 10 bases in the middle. The CDR3 here reads CASSLPGLATDTQYF. At the DNA level, the sequence is TGCGCCAGCAGCTTACCGGGACTAGCGACAGATACGCAGTATTTT.